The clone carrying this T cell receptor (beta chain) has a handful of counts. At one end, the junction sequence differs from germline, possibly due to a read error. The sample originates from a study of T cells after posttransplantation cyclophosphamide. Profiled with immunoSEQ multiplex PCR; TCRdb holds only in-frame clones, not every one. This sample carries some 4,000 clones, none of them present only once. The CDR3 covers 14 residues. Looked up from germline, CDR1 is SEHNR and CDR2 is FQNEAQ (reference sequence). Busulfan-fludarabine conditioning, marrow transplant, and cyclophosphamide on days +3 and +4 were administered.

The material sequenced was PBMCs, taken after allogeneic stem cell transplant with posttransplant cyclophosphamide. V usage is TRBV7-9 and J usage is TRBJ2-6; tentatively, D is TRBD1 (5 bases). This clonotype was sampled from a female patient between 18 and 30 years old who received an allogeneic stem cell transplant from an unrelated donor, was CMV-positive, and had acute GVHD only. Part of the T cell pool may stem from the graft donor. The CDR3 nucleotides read TGTGCCAGCAGCTTAATGACTGGGGCCAACGTCCTGACTTTT. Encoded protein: CASSLMTGANVLTF.